This T cell receptor (beta chain) derives from a study of blood T cell repertoires in COVID-19. This table comes from immunoSEQ multiplex PCR, and its TCRdb copy is limited to in-frame clones, with some not included. The table includes approximately 400,000 clones, 70% to 90% detected once. Germline loops: CDR1 LNHDA, CDR2 SQIVND (reference sequence). The CDR3 sequence is 14 residues long. V lost 8 bases and J lost 7, with 20 bases in between. Specimen: peripheral blood. This chain joins TRBV19 and TRBJ1-2; unclear D gene. The clonotype was recovered from a man between 35 and 55 years old with acute or convalescent COVID-19. The CDR3 nucleotides are TGTGCCAGTCAAATACCCGGGGTCGGGAGTGGCTACACCTTC. Translating it yields CASQIPGVGSGYTF.